The present entry profiles one T cell receptor beta chain with its context. Its antigen remains unidentified. The data are from a study of shared clonotypes between healthy human individuals. Findings of the study overall: Measured sharing among donors was expected to vary with sequencing depth. Generally, naive subsets came out with larger estimated richness than memory subsets.

Only Caucasian adults living in Nashville, Tennessee made up the donor group. The CD4+ fraction was divided into a CD45RA+ naive subset and a CD45RA-negative memory subset. Clones were sequenced by immunoSEQ multiplex PCR, and TCRdb holds only the in-frame ones, with some missing. The sample includes about 1 million clones, around 78% of them seen just once. The germline V gene has CDR1 SGHTA and CDR2 FQGTGA. V was pared by 2 bases and J by 6 bases, with 4 bases of the junction left unmatched. The CDR3 consists of 14 residues. The sequence came from a man aged 18 to 29 in good health. Some clones in this sample may be carry-over from other donors' samples. Sequencing was carried out using memory CD4+ T cells from PBMCs. Indicated subset: CD45RA-negative fraction. The chain carries TRBV7-3 and TRBJ2-7, with TRBD2 identical over 10 bases. The CDR3 sequence: CASSLVAGGAEQYF. As DNA, the CDR3 is TGTGCCAGCAGCTTAGTAGCGGGAGGCGCCGAGCAGTACTTC.